The rows below give T cell receptor beta chains drawn from one sample of a study of spatial heterogeneity in lung cancer. Via MiXCR, TCRdb re-called the 5' RACE reads, giving one row per CDR3 protein. The sample lists 39,000 or so distinct CDR3 sequences, 6.5% to 9.5% occurring once. The sequencing used PBMCs, collected at surgery. The receptors stem from a male donor with early-stage non-small cell lung cancer. CDR3s include the opening cysteine and the closing phenylalanine or tryptophan. The D gene is left open where the match is weak. A clone size is listed for some rows: how often the clone was seen (once, few, many), or a class if it is expanded.

j_call: TRBJ1-1
v_call: TRBV2
clone_size: -
d_call: TRBD1
cdr3_nt: TGTGCCAGCAGACGACCGGGACAGAGGGGGACTGAAGCTTTCTTT
cdr3_aa: CASRRPGQRGTEAFF

j_call: TRBJ2-2
v_call: TRBV5-1
clone_size: many
d_call: -
cdr3_nt: TGCGCCAGCAGCCCTCAGCACACCGGGGAGCTGTTTTTT
cdr3_aa: CASSPQHTGELFF

j_call: TRBJ1-4
v_call: TRBV13
clone_size: many
d_call: TRBD1
cdr3_nt: TGTGCCAGCAGCTCATCGACAGGGTGGCGCGAAAAACTGTTTTTT
cdr3_aa: CASSSSTGWREKLFF

j_call: TRBJ2-1
v_call: TRBV5-1
clone_size: -
d_call: -
cdr3_nt: TGCGCCAGCAGCTTGGCCGCTTCCGGGACTTCCCTGACGGAGCAGTTCTTC
cdr3_aa: CASSLAASGTSLTEQFF

j_call: TRBJ2-1
v_call: TRBV19
clone_size: many
d_call: TRBD1
cdr3_nt: TGTGCCAGTAGTAGTACGGGACAGGTACGGTACAATGAGCAGTTCTTC
cdr3_aa: CASSSTGQVRYNEQFF

j_call: TRBJ1-1
v_call: TRBV6-4
clone_size: many
d_call: -
cdr3_nt: TGTGCCAGCAGACGCCAGGCAGACCTAGGACTTGGGATGAACACTGAAGCTTTCTTT
cdr3_aa: CASRRQADLGLGMNTEAFF

j_call: TRBJ2-3
v_call: TRBV6-2/TRBV6-3
clone_size: -
d_call: -
cdr3_nt: TGTGCCAGCAGTTACTCTGTGTCTTTTTTCGGGCAGAGAGCGACAGATACGCAGTATTTT
cdr3_aa: CASSYSVSFFGQRATDTQYF

j_call: TRBJ2-7
v_call: TRBV9
clone_size: many
d_call: -
cdr3_nt: TGTGCCAGCAGCCCGCGGGGATCCTACGAGCAGTACTTC
cdr3_aa: CASSPRGSYEQYF

j_call: TRBJ2-1
v_call: TRBV7-2
clone_size: many
d_call: -
cdr3_nt: TGTGCCAGCAGTCGGACTAACAGCAACAATGAGCAGTTCTTC
cdr3_aa: CASSRTNSNNEQFF

j_call: TRBJ2-2
v_call: TRBV14
clone_size: -
d_call: TRBD1
cdr3_nt: TGTGCCAGCAGGGATACAGGGGTCAACACCGGGGAGCTGTTTTTT
cdr3_aa: CASRDTGVNTGELFF

j_call: TRBJ2-3
v_call: TRBV5-1
clone_size: many
d_call: -
cdr3_nt: TGCGCCAGCAGCCCCGGGACAACAGATACGCAGTATTTT
cdr3_aa: CASSPGTTDTQYF

j_call: TRBJ1-1
v_call: TRBV6-5
clone_size: -
d_call: TRBD1
cdr3_nt: TGTGCCAGCAGTTACCAGGGGGCGTGGACTGAAGCTTTCTTT
cdr3_aa: CASSYQGAWTEAFF

j_call: TRBJ2-7
v_call: TRBV27
clone_size: few
d_call: TRBD1
cdr3_nt: TGTGCCAGCAGTTTAGACAGGGGGATCTACGAGCAGTACTTC
cdr3_aa: CASSLDRGIYEQYF

j_call: TRBJ1-1
v_call: TRBV6-2/TRBV6-3
clone_size: many
d_call: -
cdr3_nt: TGTGCCAGCAAAGGTTCTGGTAGCGGGTCGGGCACTGAAGCTTTCTTT
cdr3_aa: CASKGSGSGSGTEAFF

j_call: TRBJ2-1
v_call: TRBV6-6
clone_size: many
d_call: TRBD2
cdr3_nt: TGTGCCAGCAGCCGGGGACTAGGAAACAATGAGCAGTTCTTC
cdr3_aa: CASSRGLGNNEQFF

j_call: TRBJ2-2
v_call: TRBV11-2
clone_size: many
d_call: TRBD2
cdr3_nt: TGTGCCAGTCTCCCGGGACTAGCCAGCACCGGGGAGCTGTTTTTT
cdr3_aa: CASLPGLASTGELFF

j_call: TRBJ2-1
v_call: TRBV5-5
clone_size: few
d_call: -
cdr3_nt: TGTGCCAGCAGCTTGGAGACGGTCCGAAACGTTGAGCAGTTCTTC
cdr3_aa: CASSLETVRNVEQFF

j_call: TRBJ1-2
v_call: TRBV2
clone_size: few
d_call: TRBD1
cdr3_nt: TGTGCCAGCAGTGAAGGGACAGGGTTGGATGGCTACACCTTC
cdr3_aa: CASSEGTGLDGYTF

j_call: TRBJ2-1
v_call: TRBV20-1
clone_size: -
d_call: TRBD1
cdr3_nt: TGCAGTGCACCCCCACAGGGGGCTAGCTCCTACAATAAGCAGTTCTTC
cdr3_aa: CSAPPQGASSYNKQFF

j_call: TRBJ2-5
v_call: TRBV14
clone_size: many
d_call: -
cdr3_nt: TGTGCCAGCACAGCCGGTGAGACCCAGTACTTC
cdr3_aa: CASTAGETQYF

j_call: TRBJ1-1
v_call: TRBV7-3
clone_size: -
d_call: TRBD1
cdr3_nt: TGTGCCAGCAGCCCAGGGGGCCCCACTGAAGCTTTCTTT
cdr3_aa: CASSPGGPTEAFF

j_call: TRBJ2-3
v_call: TRBV6-2/TRBV6-3
clone_size: few
d_call: TRBD1
cdr3_nt: TGTGCCAGCGGGACAGGGAGGACAGATACGCAGTATTTT
cdr3_aa: CASGTGRTDTQYF

j_call: TRBJ2-7
v_call: TRBV6-2/TRBV6-3
clone_size: -
d_call: -
cdr3_nt: TGTGCCAGCAGCCGCGGTCGTGGGCAGTACTTC
cdr3_aa: CASSRGRGQYF

j_call: TRBJ2-5
v_call: TRBV7-8
clone_size: many
d_call: TRBD1
cdr3_nt: TGTGCCAGCAGCTTCCGGGACAGGGGGATTTGGGAGACCCAGTACTTC
cdr3_aa: CASSFRDRGIWETQYF

j_call: TRBJ2-1
v_call: TRBV20-1
clone_size: -
d_call: TRBD1
cdr3_nt: TGCAGTGCTAGAGATCCGGGACAGTACAATGAGCAGTTCTTC
cdr3_aa: CSARDPGQYNEQFF

j_call: TRBJ2-3
v_call: TRBV11-3
clone_size: many
d_call: TRBD1
cdr3_nt: TGTGCCAGCAGCTCCCGGGACAGGGGGTATACGCTTAGCACAGATACGCAGTATTTT
cdr3_aa: CASSSRDRGYTLSTDTQYF

j_call: TRBJ2-1
v_call: TRBV7-6
clone_size: many
d_call: TRBD2
cdr3_nt: TGTGCCAGCAGCTACGGGACTAGCGGGGGCATCAATGAGCAGTTCTTC
cdr3_aa: CASSYGTSGGINEQFF

j_call: TRBJ2-1
v_call: TRBV5-1
clone_size: many
d_call: TRBD2
cdr3_nt: TGCGCCAGCAGCCCCACGACTAGCGGGGGGGCCGGTGAGCAGTTCTTC
cdr3_aa: CASSPTTSGGAGEQFF

j_call: TRBJ2-3
v_call: TRBV6-5
clone_size: many
d_call: TRBD2
cdr3_nt: TGTGCCAGCAGTTACTCGGGGGGGAGCACAGATACGCAGTATTTT
cdr3_aa: CASSYSGGSTDTQYF

j_call: TRBJ1-6
v_call: TRBV20-1
clone_size: -
d_call: -
cdr3_nt: TGCAGTGCTAGTAGCTCAGGGGTCAATTCACCCCTCCACTTT
cdr3_aa: CSASSSGVNSPLHF

j_call: TRBJ2-3
v_call: TRBV6-5
clone_size: many
d_call: -
cdr3_nt: TGTGCCAGCAGTTACGTGTTAGCGACTAGCACAGATACGCAGTATTTT
cdr3_aa: CASSYVLATSTDTQYF

j_call: TRBJ2-5
v_call: TRBV10-3
clone_size: -
d_call: -
cdr3_nt: TGTGCCATCAGTGACGACAGCTACCAAGAGACCCAGTACTTC
cdr3_aa: CAISDDSYQETQYF

j_call: TRBJ2-6
v_call: TRBV18
clone_size: many
d_call: -
cdr3_nt: TGTGCCAGCTCAGCGACAGCTACTAGCTCTGGGGCCAACGTCCTGACTTTC
cdr3_aa: CASSATATSSGANVLTF

j_call: TRBJ1-3
v_call: TRBV7-2
clone_size: many
d_call: TRBD1
cdr3_nt: TGTGCCAGCAGCAGCCGGACAGGGCGCTCTGGAAACACCATATATTTT
cdr3_aa: CASSSRTGRSGNTIYF

j_call: TRBJ2-3
v_call: TRBV9
clone_size: many
d_call: -
cdr3_nt: TGTGCCAGCAGCGTAGGTCTAGCTATCACAGATACGCAGTATTTT
cdr3_aa: CASSVGLAITDTQYF

j_call: TRBJ1-4
v_call: TRBV2
clone_size: many
d_call: TRBD1
cdr3_nt: TGTGCCAGCAAGGGACAGCTCAATGAAAAACTGTTTTTT
cdr3_aa: CASKGQLNEKLFF

j_call: TRBJ2-2
v_call: TRBV5-5
clone_size: many
d_call: -
cdr3_nt: TGTGCCAGCAGCTTGGGGCGAACGAACACCGGGGAGCTGTTTTTT
cdr3_aa: CASSLGRTNTGELFF

j_call: TRBJ2-3
v_call: TRBV6-1
clone_size: many
d_call: -
cdr3_nt: TGTGCCAGCAGAAAAAACACAGATACGCAGTATTTT
cdr3_aa: CASRKNTDTQYF

j_call: TRBJ1-2
v_call: TRBV20-1
clone_size: few
d_call: -
cdr3_nt: TGCAGCGCGAGCCCCCGCTACACCTTC
cdr3_aa: CSASPRYTF

j_call: TRBJ1-2
v_call: TRBV19
clone_size: many
d_call: -
cdr3_nt: TGTGCCAGTACTAACCGGGGCAGGAACTATGGCTACACCTTC
cdr3_aa: CASTNRGRNYGYTF

j_call: TRBJ1-2
v_call: TRBV7-6
clone_size: few
d_call: -
cdr3_nt: TGTGCCAGCAGCCCCCCGGGACGGCAATATGGCTACACCTTC
cdr3_aa: CASSPPGRQYGYTF

j_call: TRBJ1-2
v_call: TRBV20-1
clone_size: many
d_call: TRBD1
cdr3_nt: TGCAGTGCTAGGAGGACAGGGGTAGACTATGGCTACACCTTC
cdr3_aa: CSARRTGVDYGYTF

j_call: TRBJ1-2
v_call: TRBV24-1
clone_size: many
d_call: TRBD1
cdr3_nt: TGTGCCACCAGTGCCCCCGACAGGGGCTATGGCTACACCTTC
cdr3_aa: CATSAPDRGYGYTF

j_call: TRBJ2-5
v_call: TRBV20-1
clone_size: -
d_call: -
cdr3_nt: TGCAGTGCTTTATCCGGGACCGAAACAAGCTTTGAGACCCAGTACTTC
cdr3_aa: CSALSGTETSFETQYF

j_call: TRBJ1-2
v_call: TRBV11-2
clone_size: many
d_call: -
cdr3_nt: TGTGCCAGCAGCTTAGGCCCTGACACCTATGGCTACACCTTC
cdr3_aa: CASSLGPDTYGYTF